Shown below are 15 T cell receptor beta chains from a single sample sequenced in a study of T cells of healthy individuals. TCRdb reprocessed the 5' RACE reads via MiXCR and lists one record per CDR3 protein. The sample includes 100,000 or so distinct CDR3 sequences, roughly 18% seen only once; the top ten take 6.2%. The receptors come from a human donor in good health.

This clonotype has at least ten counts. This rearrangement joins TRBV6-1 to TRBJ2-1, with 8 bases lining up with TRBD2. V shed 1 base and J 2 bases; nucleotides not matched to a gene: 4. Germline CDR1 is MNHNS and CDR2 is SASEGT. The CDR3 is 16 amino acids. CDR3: CASSEVAGGTYNEQFF. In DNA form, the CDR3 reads TGTGCCAGCAGTGAAGTTGCGGGAGGTACCTACAATGAGCAGTTCTTC.

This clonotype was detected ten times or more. CDR3 sequence reads: CASSLAGTVYNEQFF. The CDR3 DNA reads as TGTGCCAGCAGCTTGGCCGGGACAGTCTACAATGAGCAGTTCTTC. The chain is built from TRBV13 and TRBJ2-1, with 7 nucleotides matching TRBD1. The CDR3 totals 15 residues. In germline, CDR1 is PRHDT, CDR2 FYEKMQ (reference sequence). The ends lost 3 bases at V and 3 bases at J; junction bases unmatched: 5.

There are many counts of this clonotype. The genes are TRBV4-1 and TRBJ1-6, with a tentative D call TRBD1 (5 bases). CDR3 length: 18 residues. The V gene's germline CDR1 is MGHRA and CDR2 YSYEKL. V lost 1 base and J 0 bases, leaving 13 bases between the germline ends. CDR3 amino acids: CASSQVRGVGSYNSPLHF. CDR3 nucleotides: TGCGCCAGCAGCCAAGTTAGAGGGGTCGGCTCCTATAATTCACCCCTCCACTTT.

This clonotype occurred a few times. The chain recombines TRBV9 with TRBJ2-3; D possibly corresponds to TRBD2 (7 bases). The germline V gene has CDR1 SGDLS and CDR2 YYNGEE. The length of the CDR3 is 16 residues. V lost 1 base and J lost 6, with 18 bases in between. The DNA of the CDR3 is TGTGCCAGCAGCGTACTCGGGGGGCTTCCCGGGGATACGCAGTATTTT. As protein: CASSVLGGLPGDTQYF.

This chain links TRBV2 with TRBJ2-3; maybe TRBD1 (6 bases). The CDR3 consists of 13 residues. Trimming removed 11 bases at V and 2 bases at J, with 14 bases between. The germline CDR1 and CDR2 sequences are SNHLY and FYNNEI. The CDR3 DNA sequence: TGTGCCGTTAGGGACATTTTCACAGATACGCAGTATTTT. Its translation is CAVRDIFTDTQYF.

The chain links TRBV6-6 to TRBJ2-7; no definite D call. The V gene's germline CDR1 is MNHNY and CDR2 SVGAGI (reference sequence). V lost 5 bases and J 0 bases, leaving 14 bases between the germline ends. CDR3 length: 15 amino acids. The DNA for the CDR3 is TGTGCCAGCAGTCTTGCCCTAGGCGGCTCCTACGAGCAGTACTTC. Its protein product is CASSLALGGSYEQYF.

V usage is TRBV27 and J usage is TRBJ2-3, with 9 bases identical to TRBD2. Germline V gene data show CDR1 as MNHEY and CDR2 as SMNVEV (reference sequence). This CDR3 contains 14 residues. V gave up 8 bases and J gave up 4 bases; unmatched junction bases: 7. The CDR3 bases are TGTGCCAGCGGGGTAGCGGGGGTGGCAGATACGCAGTATTTT. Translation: CASGVAGVADTQYF.

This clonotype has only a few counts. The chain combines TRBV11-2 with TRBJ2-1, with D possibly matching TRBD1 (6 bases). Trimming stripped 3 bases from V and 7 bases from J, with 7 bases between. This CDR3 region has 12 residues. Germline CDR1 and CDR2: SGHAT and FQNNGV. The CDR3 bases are TGTGCCAGCAGCTTCAGGGGTAATGAGCAGTTCTTC. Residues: CASSFRGNEQFF.

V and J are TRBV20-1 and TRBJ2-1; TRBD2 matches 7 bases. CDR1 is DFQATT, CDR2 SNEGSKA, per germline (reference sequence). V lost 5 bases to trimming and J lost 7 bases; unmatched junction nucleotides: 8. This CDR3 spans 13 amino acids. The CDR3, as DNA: TGCAGTGCTGGGGGAAGCGGGGCGAATGAGCAGTTCTTC. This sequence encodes CSAGGSGANEQFF.

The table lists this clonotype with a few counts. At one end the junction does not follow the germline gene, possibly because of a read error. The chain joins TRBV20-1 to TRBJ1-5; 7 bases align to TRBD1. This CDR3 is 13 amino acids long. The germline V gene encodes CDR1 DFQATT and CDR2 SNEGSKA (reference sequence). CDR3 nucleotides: TGCAGTGCTCGAGAGACAGGGAGTCAGCCCCAGCATTTT. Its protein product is CSARETGSQPQHF.

The CDR3 region has the DNA TGTGCCAGCAGACCCCGGGTAGGGGGGGTGAATGAGCAGTTCTTC. It translates to CASRPRVGGVNEQFF. This chain links TRBV12-3 or TRBV12-4 with TRBJ2-1; weak D call: TRBD2 (7 bases). Trimming cost V 6 bases and J 7 bases, with 19 bases left between them. This CDR3 region has 15 residues.

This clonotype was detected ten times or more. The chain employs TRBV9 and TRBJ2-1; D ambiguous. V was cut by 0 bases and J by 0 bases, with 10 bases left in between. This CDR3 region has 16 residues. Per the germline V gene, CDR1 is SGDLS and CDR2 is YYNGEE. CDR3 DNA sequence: TGTGCCAGCAGCGTAGGAGTAGGAGACTCCTACAATGAGCAGTTCTTC. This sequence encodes CASSVGVGDSYNEQFF.

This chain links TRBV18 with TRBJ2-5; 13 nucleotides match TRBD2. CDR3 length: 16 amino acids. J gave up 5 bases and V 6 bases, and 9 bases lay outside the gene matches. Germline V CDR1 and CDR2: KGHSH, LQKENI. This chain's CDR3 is CASSLGTSGIAETQYF. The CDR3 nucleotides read TGTGCCAGCTCTCTTGGGACTAGCGGGATAGCTGAGACCCAGTACTTC.

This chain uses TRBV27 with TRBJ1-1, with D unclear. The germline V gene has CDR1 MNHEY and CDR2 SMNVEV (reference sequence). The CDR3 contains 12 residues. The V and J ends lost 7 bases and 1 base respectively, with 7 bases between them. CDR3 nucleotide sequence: TGTGCCAGCAAAAAAGCGAACACTGAAGCTTTCTTT. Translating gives CASKKANTEAFF.

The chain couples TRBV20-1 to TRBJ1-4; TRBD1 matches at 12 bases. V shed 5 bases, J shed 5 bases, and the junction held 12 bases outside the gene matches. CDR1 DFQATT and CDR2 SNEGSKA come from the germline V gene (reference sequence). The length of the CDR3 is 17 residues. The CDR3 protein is CSAGAPGQGAGNEKLFF. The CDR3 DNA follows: TGCAGTGCTGGAGCACCGGGACAGGGGGCAGGAAATGAAAAACTGTTTTTT.